Listed below are T cell receptor beta chains from one sample, sequenced in a study of CD8+ T cells in alopecia areata. TCRdb's copy holds only in-frame clones and misses some; the assay was immunoSEQ multiplex PCR. The table includes roughly 140,000 clones, about half detected once. The material was CD4+ T cells sorted from blood, obtained at week 0. The receptors originated from a human donor with alopecia areata. CDR3s include the opening cysteine and the closing phenylalanine or tryptophan. A D gene is named only where the DNA matches it firmly. Size tells how often a clone was seen (once, few, many) or the class of an expanded clone, and some rows leave it out.

v_call,j_call,clone_size,d_call,cdr3_nt,cdr3_aa
TRBV2,TRBJ1-5,NA,NA,TGTGCCAGCAGTGAACGCCGCTCGGGGCCCCAGCATTTT,CASSERRSGPQHF
TRBV7-3,TRBJ2-6,NA,NA,TGTGCCAGCAGCTCGGACGGCCATGCTGGGGCCAACGTCCTGACTTTC,CASSSDGHAGANVLTF
TRBV2,TRBJ1-1,few,NA,TGTGCCAGCAGTGAACGGGGTATCACTGAAGCTTTCTTT,CASSERGITEAFF
TRBV2,TRBJ2-5,NA,NA,TGTGCCAGCAGTGAGGCCGGAGGGAAAGAGACCCAGTACTTC,CASSEAGGKETQYF
TRBV30,TRBJ1-1,NA,NA,TGTGCCTGGAGTGTCCATGACAGGACCGAAGCTTTCTTT,CAWSVHDRTEAFF
TRBV19,TRBJ2-3,NA,NA,TGTGCCAGTAGCTTCCAACTCCCGGGGACGAGTTCAGATACGCAGTATTTT,CASSFQLPGTSSDTQYF
TRBV5-1,TRBJ1-2,NA,NA,TGCGCCAGCAGACTGACAGAGGGAAATGGCTACACCTTC,CASRLTEGNGYTF
TRBV13,TRBJ2-3,NA,NA,TGTGCCAGCAGCTCACGGGGAAGCACAGATACGCAGTATTTT,CASSSRGSTDTQYF
TRBV5-1,TRBJ2-7,NA,NA,TGCGCCAGCAGCTTGGGACGTCTCTACGAGCAGTACTTC,CASSLGRLYEQYF
TRBV2,TRBJ2-2,few,NA,TGTGCCAGCTCCGGGCACCCGGGCGGGGAGCTGTTTTTT,CASSGHPGGELFF
TRBV9,TRBJ1-1,NA,NA,TGTGCCAGCAGCGTAGTTCAGGGAATCACTGAAGCTTTCTTT,CASSVVQGITEAFF
TRBV27,TRBJ1-1,NA,NA,TGTGCCAGCAGTTTTTTAGCGAACACTGAAGCTTTCTTT,CASSFLANTEAFF
TRBV19,TRBJ2-5,NA,NA,TGTGCCAGTAGTATAGATATGGGGGAGACCCAGTACTTC,CASSIDMGETQYF